The 22 T cell receptor beta chains reported below all come from one sample, sequenced in a study of T cells in Graves' hyperthyroidism and ophthalmopathy. From RNA transcripts, TCR beta CDR3 regions were amplified. Using the HTBI primer set, a first-round RT-PCR was run on the TCR CDR3. In TCRdb, the multiplex PCR reads were re-called with MiXCR into one record per CDR3 protein. Of 300,000 to 400,000 distinct CDR3 sequences detected, approximately 15% appear once; the ten largest clones hold 20% to 25%. Sequencing used blood. Receptors were obtained from a woman aged 25 to 39 with Graves' hyperthyroidism.

The rearrangement uses TRBV20-1 and TRBJ1-6; D unclear. CDR3 length: 14 residues. Trimming cost V 4 bases and J 5 bases, with 12 bases left between them. Germline V gives CDR1 DFQATT, CDR2 SNEGSKA (reference sequence). The CDR3 DNA is TGCAGTGCTACCCCCTTGGAGGATAATTCACCCCTCCACTTT. It encodes CSATPLEDNSPLHF.

The chain uses TRBV14 and TRBJ2-1; D unresolved. Trimming took off 4 bases at V and 5 bases at J, with 12 bases between the two ends. This CDR3 region has 14 residues. Germline assignment: CDR1 SGHDN and CDR2 FVKESK. The CDR3 sequence: CASSRGLVHNEQFF. CDR3 sequence (DNA): TGTGCCAGCAGCCGCGGCCTGGTGCACAATGAGCAGTTCTTC.

This clonotype was seen at least ten times. This chain joins TRBV20-1 and TRBJ2-5; D is unresolved. There are 13 residues in the CDR3. Germline V gene lookup returns CDR1 DFQATT and CDR2 SNEGSKA (reference sequence). The V end was cut by 2 bases, the J end by 7 bases, with 14 bases between. The CDR3 region is CSARSDQPGTQYF. In DNA, the CDR3 is TGCAGTGCTAGAAGCGACCAGCCTGGGACCCAGTACTTC.

This chain links TRBV27 with TRBJ2-3; no definite D call. The germline V gene has CDR1 MNHEY and CDR2 SMNVEV (reference sequence). This CDR3 contains 14 residues. Trimming stripped 1 base from V and 6 bases from J, with 11 bases between. As DNA, the CDR3 is TGTGCCAGCAGTTTATTAGGCGAGGCGGATACGCAGTATTTT. It translates to CASSLLGEADTQYF.

This clonotype was found many times. The CDR3 coding sequence is TGTGCCATCAGTGAGGACCTGGCCACTGAAGCTTTCTTT. Residues: CAISEDLATEAFF. The chain combines TRBV10-3 with TRBJ1-1, with D unclear. This CDR3 has 13 amino acids. CDR1 and CDR2 (germline): ENHRY, SYGVKD. V was cut by 2 bases and J by 4 bases, with 8 bases left in between.

The CDR3 sequence is CASRGAGKGETQYF. CDR3 coding DNA: TGTGCCAGCAGGGGAGCAGGGAAGGGAGAGACCCAGTACTTC. The chain employs TRBV11-2 and TRBJ2-5; either TRBD1 or TRBD2 may supply D (5 bases each). Between the trimmed V and J ends, which lost 6 bases and 4 bases, there was a span of 15 bases. The germline V gene has CDR1 SGHAT and CDR2 FQNNGV. This CDR3 comprises 14 residues.

DNA for the CDR3: TGTGCCAGCAGCCAAGAGAAAACTCAGCCCCAGCATTTT. Protein: CASSQEKTQPQHF. The J gene is TRBJ1-5, the V gene TRBV3-1; no reliable D call. V dropped 0 bases and J dropped 6 bases, with 6 bases sitting between them. Germline CDR1 reads LGHDT; CDR2 reads YNNKEL (reference sequence). The CDR3 sequence is 13 residues long.

As regards this clonotype: An end of the junction does not agree with germline; a read error may underlie this. The chain employs TRBV7-2 and TRBJ2-1, with 8 bases matching TRBD1. Per germline, CDR1 SGHTA and CDR2 FQGNSA. The CDR3 sequence is 15 residues long. CDR3 nucleotides: TGTGCCAGCGGCTTGGGGCAGGGGGCGAGGAATGAGCAGTTCTTC. It codes for CASGLGQGARNEQFF.

This CDR3 reads CASKRGTEHKQYF. CDR3 DNA sequence: TGTGCCAGCAAAAGAGGGACTGAACATAAGCAGTACTTC. The chain joins TRBV27 to TRBJ2-7; TRBD2 might be the D (6 bases). This CDR3 is built from 13 residues. With 7 bases removed from V and 8 bases from J, the gap between germline ends came to 18 bases. CDR1 MNHEY and CDR2 SMNVEV come from the germline V gene (reference sequence).

This sequence joins TRBV14 and TRBJ2-1; the match to TRBD1 covers 8 bases. The CDR3 length is 14 residues. Losses at the gene ends were 4 bases for V and 12 bases for J; bases not matched to a gene: 11. Germline CDR1 and CDR2: SGHDN and FVKESK. The DNA of the CDR3 is TGTGCCAGCAGCCCCCCGGGCAGGGGGCTCGGGCAGTTCTTC. Translation gives CASSPPGRGLGQFF.

This clonotype was counted at least ten times. The chain joins TRBV7-8 to TRBJ1-3, with 9 bases aligning to TRBD1. Germline trimming cut 2 bases from V and 0 bases from J; bases unmatched to any gene: 8. There are 18 residues in the CDR3. Germline V lookup: CDR1 SGHVS, CDR2 FQNEAQ. The CDR3 loop reads CASSLWSTGQGSGNTIYF. Written as DNA, the CDR3 is TGTGCCAGCAGCTTATGGAGTACGGGACAGGGCTCTGGAAACACCATATATTTT.

The rearrangement joins TRBV20-1 to TRBJ2-2; possible D gene TRBD2, 5 bases. The germline V gene encodes CDR1 DFQATT and CDR2 SNEGSKA (reference sequence). This CDR3 is built from 14 residues. V was pared by 0 bases and J by 7 bases, with 12 bases between. The CDR3: CSARDRGMIGELFF. Here the CDR3 DNA reads TGCAGTGCTAGAGATCGGGGAATGATCGGGGAGCTGTTTTTT.

Concerning this clonotype itself: Given a much more abundant clone one base away, this may be a read error. This sequence joins TRBV5-1 and TRBJ2-3, with no clear D. Germline CDR1 reads SGHRS; CDR2 reads YFSETQ. The CDR3 is 11 amino acids. Trimming took off 6 bases at V and 0 bases at J, with 2 bases between the two ends. The CDR3: CASKSTDTQYF. The CDR3 region has the DNA TGCGCCAGCAAAAGCACAGATACGCAGTATTTT.

This clonotype was counted many times. The J gene is TRBJ2-1, the V gene TRBV5-5; perhaps TRBD1 as D (5 bases). Looked up from germline, CDR1 is SGHKS and CDR2 is YYEKEE (reference sequence). The CDR3 totals 14 residues. The V and J ends lost 1 base and 10 bases respectively, with 15 bases between them. CDR3 region: CASSLWAGNPEQFF. The DNA for the CDR3 is TGTGCCAGCAGCTTGTGGGCAGGGAATCCCGAGCAGTTCTTC.

This clonotype appeared many times. The CDR3 spells CASSPDRGDNQPQHF. Written as DNA, the CDR3 is TGTGCCAGCTCCCCGGATCGGGGGGACAATCAGCCCCAGCATTTT. The rearrangement links TRBV6-2 or TRBV6-3 to TRBJ1-5; D is perhaps TRBD1 (5 bases). Germline V gene lookup returns CDR1 MNHEY and CDR2 SVGEGT. CDR3 size: 15 residues. The V end was cut by 8 bases, the J end by 3 bases, with 17 bases between.

This clonotype was observed at least ten times. This chain joins TRBV28 and TRBJ1-5; D unclear. The V end lost 5 bases, the J end lost 0 bases, and 8 bases lay between the germline ends. Germline V lookup: CDR1 MDHEN, CDR2 SYDVKM. This CDR3 is 14 amino acids long. CDR3 protein: CASSIGYSNQPQHF. The CDR3 coding sequence is TGTGCCAGCAGTATTGGGTATAGCAATCAGCCCCAGCATTTT.

This clonotype was found a few times. The chain combines TRBV7-2 with TRBJ2-2, with 12 bases aligning to TRBD2. The V and J ends lost 5 bases and 4 bases, in that order; junction bases with no gene match: 5. The CDR3 spans 16 residues. Germline V lookup: CDR1 SGHTA, CDR2 FQGNSA. The CDR3 bases are TGTGCCAGCAGCAGTGGACTAGCGGGATTCACCGGGGAGCTGTTTTTT. This gives the protein CASSSGLAGFTGELFF.

Concerning this clonotype itself: This sequence may be a read error, since a much larger clone differs from it by one base. This chain joins TRBV3-1 and TRBJ1-1, with a weak D call TRBD1 (5 bases). Germline V lookup: CDR1 LGHDT, CDR2 YNNKEL (reference sequence). The length of the CDR3 is 14 residues. CDR3 sequence (DNA): TGTGCCAGCAGCCACTGGGGGGGTGACACTGTAGCTTTCTTT. As protein: CASSHWGGDTVAFF.

V and J are TRBV7-9 and TRBJ2-7; 7 bases fit TRBD1. CDR3 length: 16 residues. Losses at the gene ends were 5 bases for V and 5 bases for J; bases not matched to a gene: 15. Germline V gene lookup returns CDR1 SEHNR and CDR2 FQNEAQ (reference sequence). The CDR3 DNA reads as TGTGCCAGCAGCCGGCACAGGGGCGTCCAGGGGGACGAGCAGTACTTC. Its protein is CASSRHRGVQGDEQYF. Full variable domain (rest looked up from reference TRBV7-9 and TRBJ2-7): DTGVSQNPRHKITKRGQNVTFRCDPISEHNRLYWYRQTLGQGPEFLTYFQNEAQLEKSRLLSDRFSAERPKGSFSTLEIQRTEQGDSAMYLCASSRHRGVQGDEQYFGPGTRLTVT.

At least ten counts were recorded for this clonotype. V and J are TRBV30 and TRBJ1-1; D is ambiguous. V lost 5 bases and J lost 5, with 9 bases in between. CDR1 and CDR2 (germline): GTSNPN, SVGIG (reference sequence). The CDR3 extends over 11 amino acids. The CDR3 DNA reads TGTGCCTGGGCTGACCTAACTGAAGCTTTCTTT. Its protein product is CAWADLTEAFF.

This clonotype was observed a few times. V is TRBV28 and J is TRBJ2-6; no clear D. Germline V gives CDR1 MDHEN, CDR2 SYDVKM. The V gene lost 8 bases and the J gene lost 1 base, with 9 bases spanning the gap. This CDR3 is built from 14 residues. The DNA of the CDR3 is TGTGCCAGCCGGACGGTATCTGGGGCCAACGTCCTGACTTTC. It specifies CASRTVSGANVLTF.

The sample holds a few counts of this clonotype. The junction and the germline gene differ at one end; a read error may be behind it. The chain carries TRBV19 and TRBJ2-7, with D hard to call. Germline-derived CDR1 and CDR2 are LNHDA and SQIVND (reference sequence). This CDR3 is built from 13 residues. The DNA of the CDR3 is TGTGCCAGTAGTATCAATATGGGCTACGAACAGTACTTC. Its protein is CASSINMGYEQYF.